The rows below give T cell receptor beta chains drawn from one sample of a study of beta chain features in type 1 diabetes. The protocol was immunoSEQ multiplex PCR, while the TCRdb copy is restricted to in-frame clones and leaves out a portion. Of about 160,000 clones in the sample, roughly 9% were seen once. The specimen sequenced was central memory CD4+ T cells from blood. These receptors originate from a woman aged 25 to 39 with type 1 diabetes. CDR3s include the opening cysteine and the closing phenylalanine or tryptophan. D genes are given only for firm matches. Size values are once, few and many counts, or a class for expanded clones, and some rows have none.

CSVPQTGTGTDNEQFF	TGCAGCGTCCCCCAAACGGGGACAGGGACAGACAATGAGCAGTTCTTC	TRBV29-1	TRBD1	16	TRBJ2-1	NA
CASSYNYDRGLEQYF	TGTGCCAGCAGTTATAACTACGACAGGGGGCTCGAGCAGTACTTC	TRBV27	TRBD1	15	TRBJ2-7	few
CATSSGQGSGQPQHF	TGTGCCACCAGCAGCGGTCAGGGTTCGGGTCAGCCCCAGCATTTT	TRBV15	NA	15	TRBJ1-5	few
CASSPLAGATYEQYF	TGTGCCAGCAGTCCTCTAGCGGGAGCCACCTACGAGCAGTACTTC	TRBV28	TRBD2	15	TRBJ2-7	NA
CASNIGGLENTEAFF	TGTGCCAGCAACATTGGGGGGTTGGAAAACACTGAAGCTTTCTTT	TRBV9	NA	15	TRBJ1-1	few
CASSEAAGGQPQHF	TGTGCCAGCAGTGAAGCGGCAGGGGGTCAGCCCCAGCATTTT	TRBV2	TRBD1	14	TRBJ1-5	few
CASRVREGTDTQYF	TGTGCCAGCAGGGTGCGGGAGGGCACAGATACGCAGTATTTT	TRBV4-2	TRBD2	14	TRBJ2-3	NA
CASNRLAAARAGELFF	TGTGCCAGCAACAGACTAGCGGCTGCGAGGGCCGGGGAGCTGTTTTTT	TRBV28	TRBD2	16	TRBJ2-2	NA
CSARATVEQFF	TGCAGTGCTAGAGCCACGGTTGAGCAGTTCTTC	TRBV20-1	NA	11	TRBJ2-1	NA
CASSQEEVSGYTF	TGTGCCAGCAGCCAAGAAGAGGTTTCTGGCTACACCTTC	TRBV14	NA	13	TRBJ1-2	NA
CASSDVRTGDGGYTF	TGTGCCAGCAGTGATGTCAGGACAGGAGATGGTGGCTACACCTTC	TRBV25-1	TRBD1	15	TRBJ1-2	few
CAWSPRQGYGYTF	TGTGCCTGGAGTCCGCGCCAGGGGTATGGCTACACCTTC	TRBV30	NA	13	TRBJ1-2	few
CASSWGQGAGSEQFF	TGTGCCAGCAGTTGGGGCCAGGGGGCAGGTAGTGAGCAGTTCTTC	TRBV2	TRBD1	15	TRBJ2-1	few
CASSQNADVRGNEQFF	TGCGCCAGCAGCCAGAACGCAGATGTCCGGGGCAATGAGCAGTTCTTC	TRBV7-8	NA	16	TRBJ2-1	once
CASSPTGSAQHF	TGTGCCAGCAGCCCCACAGGGTCGGCCCAGCATTTT	TRBV7-9	NA	12	TRBJ1-5	NA
CASSTGTSGIDEQFF	TGTGCCAGCTCCACCGGGACTAGCGGGATTGATGAGCAGTTCTTC	TRBV18	TRBD2	15	TRBJ2-1	many
CAWSVRRGNGYTF	TGTGCCTGGAGTGTACGTCGGGGGAATGGCTACACCTTC	TRBV30	NA	13	TRBJ1-2	few
CASSSWGLAHNEQFF	TGTGCCAGCAGCTCATGGGGACTAGCCCACAATGAGCAGTTCTTC	TRBV5-6	TRBD2	15	TRBJ2-1	NA
CASSQRESTDTQYF	TGCGCCAGCAGCCAGCGGGAAAGCACAGATACGCAGTATTTT	TRBV4-1	NA	14	TRBJ2-3	many